This entry lists 27 T cell receptor beta chains sequenced from one sample in a study of cytomegalovirus exposure and HLA in healthy donors. PCR was performed using 60 Vbeta and 13 Jbeta primers. TCRdb's copy holds only in-frame clones and misses some; the assay was immunoSEQ multiplex PCR. Of 130,000 to 150,000 clones listed, about 78% are singletons. Material: PBMCs. Receptors were obtained from a male donor in good health and CMV-seronegative.

Only a few counts were recorded for this clone. This chain uses TRBV6-4 with TRBJ1-2, with TRBD1 matching 12 bases. The germline CDR1 and CDR2 sequences are MRHNA and SNTAGT. The junction had 3 bases not matched to a gene; V was cut back by 0 bases and J by 7 bases. The CDR3 is 15 residues long. CDR3 protein: CASSDSGQGASGYTF. Here the CDR3 DNA reads TGTGCCAGCAGTGACTCGGGACAGGGGGCGAGTGGCTACACCTTC.

This chain uses TRBV2 with TRBJ2-1; 8 bases agree with TRBD2. The CDR3 spans 17 residues. V lost 4 bases and J lost 2; bases outside the gene matches: 10. CDR1 and CDR2 from the germline V gene are SNHLY and FYNNEI. In DNA form, the CDR3 reads TGTGCCAGCAGTGGTCCCCGAGTCGGGGGGGCCTACAATGAGCAGTTCTTC. Translation: CASSGPRVGGAYNEQFF. Together with reference TRBV2 and TRBJ2-1, the CDR3 gives the full variable domain: EPEVTQTPSHQVTQMGQEVILRCVPISNHLYFYWYRQILGQKVEFLVSFYNNEISEKSEIFDDQFSVERPDGSNFTLKIRSTKLEDSAMYFCASSGPRVGGAYNEQFFGPGTRLTVL.

This clone was detected only once. DNA for the CDR3: TGTGCCAGCAGTTACCTACCCCCAGGGTCTAACACTGAAGCTTTCTTT. Translated, it gives CASSYLPPGSNTEAFF. This sequence joins TRBV6-5 and TRBJ1-1; TRBD1 is a possible D gene (5 bases). This CDR3 has 16 residues. Germline V gives CDR1 MNHEY, CDR2 SVGAGI. Trimming removed 2 bases from V and 2 bases from J, with 15 bases in between.

This rearrangement joins TRBV18 to TRBJ2-7; TRBD1 matches at 8 bases. The germline V gene encodes CDR1 KGHSH and CDR2 LQKENI. V dropped 3 bases and J dropped 6; count of bases not matched to a gene: 7. This CDR3 spans 14 amino acids. CDR3 nucleotides: TGTGCCAGCTCACCCAGAGGACAGGGTCTCGAGCAGTACTTC. Protein: CASSPRGQGLEQYF.

The chain uses TRBV10-3 and TRBJ2-7; D is perhaps TRBD2 (5 bases). Germline CDR1 ENHRY, CDR2 SYGVKD. This CDR3 is 12 amino acids long. V dropped 9 bases and J dropped 2 bases, with 11 bases sitting between them. CDR3 residues: CAIAGEPYEQYF. CDR3 coding DNA: TGTGCCATTGCCGGGGAACCCTACGAGCAGTACTTC.

A few counts support this clone. In nucleotides, the CDR3 is TGCGCCAGCAGCTCCTTCCGGGACAATCCCCAAGAGACCCAGTACTTC. Translation gives CASSSFRDNPQETQYF. This chain uses TRBV5-1 with TRBJ2-5; D might be TRBD1 (6 bases). Germline V lookup: CDR1 SGHRS, CDR2 YFSETQ. CDR3 size: 16 residues. V was trimmed by 3 bases and J by 1 base, leaving 16 bases between them.

The count of this clone is one. The genes are TRBV9 and TRBJ2-1, with TRBD2 matching 15 bases. The V segment lost 2 bases and the J segment 0 bases; nucleotides outside the gene matches: 6. There are 19 residues in the CDR3. Looked up from germline, CDR1 is SGDLS and CDR2 is YYNGEE. Here the CDR3 DNA reads TGTGCCAGCAGCGTGGGACTAGCGGGGGGCGCTCGCTCCTACAATGAGCAGTTCTTC. Translating gives CASSVGLAGGARSYNEQFF.

The chain couples TRBV5-1 to TRBJ2-7; 10 positions agree with TRBD2. Germline values: CDR1 SGHRS, CDR2 YFSETQ. The CDR3 runs to 16 residues. J gave up 6 bases and V 1 base, and 10 bases lay outside the gene matches. The CDR3 DNA reads TGCGCCAGCAGCTTGAGGCCTAGCGGGAGCGGGGCCGAGCAGTACTTC. Protein product: CASSLRPSGSGAEQYF.

The chain employs TRBV29-1 and TRBJ2-3, with TRBD2 identical over 7 bases. CDR3 length equals 15 residues. Germline values: CDR1 SQVTM, CDR2 ANQGSEA. The V and J ends lost 4 bases and 2 bases, in that order; junction bases with no gene match: 9. The CDR3 here is CSVGGASGYTDTQYF. CDR3 nucleotides: TGCAGCGTTGGAGGGGCTAGCGGATACACAGATACGCAGTATTTT.

The chain carries TRBV11-1 and TRBJ1-5; no reliable D call. V shed 5 bases and J shed 7 bases, with 15 bases lying between them. CDR3 length equals 14 residues. The germline V gene encodes CDR1 SGHAT and CDR2 FQDESV (reference sequence). The CDR3 DNA reads TGTGCCAGCAGCACGGGAGGGTTCGGGCAGCCCCAGCATTTT. Translating it yields CASSTGGFGQPQHF.

The chain uses TRBV7-2 and TRBJ1-1; D ambiguous. Trimming shortened V by 5 bases and J by 1 base, and 17 bases separated the two germline ends. The CDR3 spans 16 residues. Per the germline V gene, CDR1 is SGHTA and CDR2 is FQGNSA. The CDR3 loop is CASSADPGGGNTEAFF. CDR3 sequence (DNA): TGTGCCAGCAGCGCTGACCCCGGAGGAGGGAACACTGAAGCTTTCTTT.

The gene calls are TRBV6-5 and TRBJ1-2; tentatively, D is TRBD1 (6 bases). The CDR3 spans 13 residues. Germline values: CDR1 MNHEY, CDR2 SVGAGI. Trimming took 5 bases from V and 7 from J, leaving 14 bases between them. CDR3 nucleotides: TGTGCCAGCAGTCCGACAGGCAGCGTTGGCTACACCTTC. This sequence encodes CASSPTGSVGYTF.

The chain couples TRBV19 to TRBJ2-7; the match to TRBD2 covers 12 bases. The J segment lost 7 bases and the V segment lost 1 base, leaving 5 bases of the junction unmatched. The CDR3 extends over 15 amino acids. The germline CDR1 and CDR2 sequences are LNHDA and SQIVND (reference sequence). In DNA form, the CDR3 reads TGTGCCAGTAGTATAGGGCGACTAGCGGGGGATGAGCAGTACTTC. Translated, it gives CASSIGRLAGDEQYF.

This clone was seen more than once but under ten times. The chain is built from TRBV28 and TRBJ2-6; D is undetermined. Between the trimmed V and J ends, which lost 2 bases and 4 bases, there was a span of 3 bases. Germline CDR1 and CDR2: MDHEN and SYDVKM. CDR3 length equals 13 residues. CDR3 nucleotide sequence: TGTGCCAGCAGTTTACCGGGGGCCAACGTCCTGACTTTC. Translated: CASSLPGANVLTF.

The gene calls are TRBV30 and TRBJ1-5; 8 bases are shared with TRBD1. There are 14 residues in the CDR3. Germline V gene sequence: CDR1 GTSNPN, CDR2 SVGIG (reference sequence). J was trimmed by 5 bases and V by 0 bases; bases with no gene match: 3. CDR3 sequence reads: CAWSVLTGDQPQHF. The CDR3 DNA sequence: TGTGCCTGGAGTGTTCTGACAGGGGATCAGCCCCAGCATTTT.

The rearrangement uses TRBV5-1 and TRBJ1-1, with TRBD1 as a possible D gene (6 bases). V gave up 0 bases and J gave up 3 bases, with 12 bases separating them. Germline CDR1 reads SGHRS; CDR2 reads YFSETQ. CDR3 length equals 15 residues. The CDR3 protein is CASSLVGGGDTEAFF. Written as DNA, the CDR3 is TGCGCCAGCAGCTTGGTAGGGGGAGGGGACACTGAAGCTTTCTTT.

This rearrangement joins TRBV7-6 to TRBJ2-1; 7 bases fit TRBD2. Trimming removed 3 bases from V and 0 bases from J; junction bases left unmatched: 11. Germline CDR1 and CDR2: SGHVS and FNYEAQ. This CDR3 contains 18 residues. The CDR3 sequence is CASSFRSGTLSSYNEQFF. The CDR3 DNA reads TGTGCCAGCAGCTTCAGGAGCGGGACCCTTAGCTCCTACAATGAGCAGTTCTTC.

The J gene is TRBJ1-5, the V gene TRBV19; 11 nucleotides match TRBD1. The CDR3 loop spans 14 amino acids. V lost 5 bases to trimming and J lost 6 bases; unmatched junction nucleotides: 3. Germline V gene data show CDR1 as LNHDA and CDR2 as SQIVND (reference sequence). The CDR3 DNA reads TGTGCCAGTAGTCCAGGGACAGGGGGTCAGCCCCAGCATTTT. It codes for CASSPGTGGQPQHF.

The chain employs TRBV5-1 and TRBJ2-1; D might be TRBD2 (6 bases). Trimming shortened V by 2 bases and J by 5 bases, and 11 bases separated the two germline ends. Per germline, CDR1 SGHRS and CDR2 YFSETQ. The CDR3 totals 14 residues. CDR3 sequence: CASSFGGFNNEQFF. The CDR3 DNA sequence: TGCGCCAGCAGCTTTGGGGGGTTTAACAATGAGCAGTTCTTC.

The chain combines TRBV30 with TRBJ2-3; 12 bases map to TRBD2. Trimming cost V 4 bases and J 5 bases; bases outside gene matches: 4. This CDR3 region has 14 residues. Germline V CDR1 and CDR2: GTSNPN, SVGIG (reference sequence). Here the CDR3 reads CAWKWTSGVDTQYF. CDR3 nucleotide sequence: TGTGCCTGGAAGTGGACTAGCGGGGTAGATACGCAGTATTTT.

The chain is built from TRBV6-5 and TRBJ2-3; a weak D match, TRBD1 (6 bases). Trimming left V 3 bases short and J 3 bases short, with 10 bases between. Germline V gives CDR1 MNHEY, CDR2 SVGAGI. The CDR3 is 14 amino acids. CDR3 sequence: CASSYYDRTDTQYF. CDR3 nucleotides: TGTGCCAGCAGTTATTACGACAGGACAGATACGCAGTATTTT.

This clone was detected only once. This chain uses TRBV19 with TRBJ1-2, with 9 bases that match TRBD1. Germline lookup yields CDR1 LNHDA and CDR2 SQIVND (reference sequence). V shed 3 bases and J 5 bases; nucleotides not matched to a gene: 10. The CDR3 is 16 residues long. The CDR3 loop is CASSIWGLGQGYGYTF. The CDR3 DNA reads as TGTGCCAGTAGTATCTGGGGACTGGGACAGGGATATGGCTACACCTTC.

J is TRBJ2-5 and V is TRBV6-5; 7 bases fit TRBD1. Trimming cost V 5 bases and J 7 bases; bases outside gene matches: 7. The germline gives CDR1 MNHEY, CDR2 SVGAGI. The CDR3 is made up of 13 amino acids. CDR3 coding DNA: TGTGCCAGCAGTGACCGGCAGGGGGTGACCCAGTACTTC. It specifies CASSDRQGVTQYF.

V and J are TRBV12-5 and TRBJ2-5; 8 nucleotides align to TRBD1. Germline values: CDR1 LGHNT, CDR2 FRNRAP. J was trimmed by 0 bases and V by 6 bases; bases with no gene match: 9. The CDR3 spans 16 residues. The CDR3 DNA follows: TGTGCTAGTGGGACCGGGGACAGGACGTACCAAGAGACCCAGTACTTC. This sequence encodes CASGTGDRTYQETQYF.

The V and J genes are TRBV30 and TRBJ2-3; maybe TRBD2 (6 bases). The V gene's germline CDR1 is GTSNPN and CDR2 SVGIG (reference sequence). Trimming took off 4 bases at V and 6 bases at J, with 11 bases between the two ends. The CDR3 covers 12 residues. As DNA, the CDR3 is TGTGCCTGGAACCGGGACTCGGATACGCAGTATTTT. This sequence encodes CAWNRDSDTQYF.

The rearrangement joins TRBV5-4 to TRBJ2-6, with a possible D match to TRBD1 (5 bases). CDR1 and CDR2 from the germline V gene are SGHNT and YYREEE (reference sequence). The ends were cut back, 1 base at V and 0 bases at J, with 14 bases in the middle. This CDR3 is built from 18 residues. The CDR3 spells CASSLSTGSISGANVLTF. The DNA of the CDR3 is TGTGCCAGCAGCTTGTCTACAGGATCCATCTCTGGGGCCAACGTCCTGACTTTC.

The genes are TRBV2 and TRBJ2-7; weak D call: TRBD1 (8 bases). V was cut by 8 bases and J by 4 bases, with 27 bases left in between. The CDR3 consists of 17 residues. CDR1 is SNHLY, CDR2 FYNNEI, per germline. The chain's CDR3 is CASWGTGTGTTPYEQYF. The CDR3 DNA follows: TGTGCCAGCTGGGGGACAGGCACCGGGACTACCCCTTACGAGCAGTACTTC. Full variable domain (remainder filled in from reference TRBV2 and TRBJ2-7): EPEVTQTPSHQVTQMGQEVILRCVPISNHLYFYWYRQILGQKVEFLVSFYNNEISEKSEIFDDQFSVERPDGSNFTLKIRSTKLEDSAMYFCASWGTGTGTTPYEQYFGPGTRLTVT.